Listed here are 5 T cell receptor beta chains from one sample, sequenced in a study of T cell changes during pregnancy in multiple sclerosis. TCRdb keeps only in-frame clones here, not all; method: immunoSEQ multiplex PCR. Of fewer than 110,000 clones listed, almost 95% are singletons. The input for sequencing was peripheral blood, taken after pregnancy. The receptors stem from a female donor with multiple sclerosis, enrolled in a pregnancy study.

The chain combines TRBV7-9 with TRBJ2-5; maybe TRBD1 (6 bases). This CDR3 contains 13 residues. The germline V gene encodes CDR1 SEHNR and CDR2 FQNEAQ (reference sequence). Deletions cut 3 bases from V and 9 bases from J, with 14 bases between. DNA of the CDR3: TGTGCCAGCAGCTTGGACAGCCTTGAGGCCCAGTACTTC. This codes for CASSLDSLEAQYF. Filled out from reference TRBV7-9 and TRBJ2-5, the complete variable domain reads DTGVSQNPRHKITKRGQNVTFRCDPISEHNRLYWYRQTLGQGPEFLTYFQNEAQLEKSRLLSDRFSAERPKGSFSTLEIQRTEQGDSAMYLCASSLDSLEAQYFGPGTRLLVL.

CDR3 amino acids: CASSADQTGEQYF. The CDR3 coding sequence is TGTGCCAGCAGCGCGGACCAGACGGGAGAGCAGTACTTC. J is TRBJ2-7 and V is TRBV9; the D gene is possibly TRBD2 (5 bases). V lost 3 bases to trimming and J lost 7 bases, with 14 bases between them. This CDR3 has 13 residues. In germline, CDR1 is SGDLS, CDR2 YYNGEE.

CDR3 sequence: CASSLIFSYEQYF. The CDR3 coding sequence is TGTGCCAGCAGCTTAATCTTCTCCTACGAGCAGTACTTC. The gene calls are TRBV7-2 and TRBJ2-7; D uncertain. This CDR3 spans 13 amino acids. Germline V gives CDR1 SGHTA, CDR2 FQGNSA. V was shortened by 2 bases and J by 0 bases, with 5 bases between the two germline ends. Looking up the rest from reference TRBV7-2 and TRBJ2-7 gives the full variable domain: GAGVSQSPSNKVTEKGKDVELRCDPISGHTALYWYRQSLGQGLEFLIYFQGNSAPDKSGLPSDRFSAERTGGSVSTLTIQRTQQEDSAVYLCASSLIFSYEQYFGPGTRLTVT.

This clone was seen a single time. The V gene is TRBV7-7, the J gene TRBJ2-6, with D possibly matching TRBD2 (5 bases). The germline gives CDR1 SSHAT, CDR2 FNYEAQ (reference sequence). The V end lost 2 bases, the J end lost 7 bases, and 9 bases lay between the germline ends. CDR3 length: 14 residues. CDR3 bases: TGTGCCAGCAGCTTAAAACCGGGAGCCAACGTCCTGACTTTC. This sequence encodes CASSLKPGANVLTF. The complete variable domain, with remaining parts taken from reference TRBV7-7 and TRBJ2-6, reads GAGVSQSPRYKVTKRGQDVTLRCDPISSHATLYWYQQALGQGPEFLTYFNYEAQPDKSGLPSDRFSAERPEGSISTLTIQRTEQRDSAMYRCASSLKPGANVLTFGAGSRLTVL.

This clone was seen many times. The genes are TRBV6-6 and TRBJ2-7; TRBD1 aligns across 9 bases. In germline, CDR1 is MNHNY, CDR2 SVGAGI (reference sequence). This CDR3 has 16 amino acids. J gave up 4 bases and V 6 bases, and 13 bases lay outside the gene matches. The CDR3 DNA follows: TGTGCCAGCAGCCCCCGAGGACAGGGGCCCTTGTACGAGCAGTACTTC. Translating gives CASSPRGQGPLYEQYF.